Each of the 26 T cell receptor beta chains below was sequenced from the same sample in a study of pediatric ulcerative colitis (dated by TCRdb to between 2018 and 2021). The library was built by means of the immunoSEQ multiplex PCR assay. Sourced from immuneACCESS, this table was stored by TCRdb with only in-frame sequences that have V and J called. A share of the clones is absent; for the studies checked, an unresolved V gene accounts for under half, and the remainder has no known explanation. The sample has tens of thousands of clones on record, 55% to 75% of them singletons. Clones ranked in the top ten supply roughly 7.8% of the sample. During colonoscopy, one to two rectal pinch biopsies were obtained for research purposes. The material sequenced was gut tissue. The receptors were sampled from a boy between 5 and 17 years old with severe ulcerative colitis.

The CDR3 DNA is TGTGCCAGCAGCCCCGGGACCATTGCTTACAATGAGCAGTTCTTC. It codes for CASSPGTIAYNEQFF. The rearrangement uses TRBV11-2 and TRBJ2-1, with D perhaps assigned TRBD1 or TRBD2 (5 bases each). The CDR3 length is 15 residues. V dropped 5 bases and J dropped 4 bases, with 15 bases sitting between them. Per germline, CDR1 SGHAT and CDR2 FQNNGV.

This clone was observed a handful of times. The J gene is TRBJ1-4, the V gene TRBV5-4; 8 bases line up with TRBD1. Germline V gives CDR1 SGHNT, CDR2 YYREEE (reference sequence). The length of the CDR3 is 15 residues. Trimming removed 4 bases from V and 3 bases from J; junction bases left unmatched: 5. CDR3 amino acids: CASSATTGANEKLFF. Here the CDR3 DNA reads TGTGCCAGCAGCGCGACGACAGGGGCTAATGAAAAACTGTTTTTT. The variable domain in full, with the rest retrieved from reference TRBV5-4 and TRBJ1-4, is ETGVTQSPTHLIKTRGQQVTLRCSSQSGHNTVSWYQQALGQGPQFIFQYYREEENGRGNFPPRFSGLQFPNYSSELNVNALELDDSALYLCASSATTGANEKLFFGSGTQLSVL.

V and J are TRBV6-6 and TRBJ2-7; tentative D call: TRBD2 (5 bases). V shed 9 bases and J shed 2 bases, with 14 bases lying between them. Germline lookup yields CDR1 MNHNY and CDR2 SVGAGI (reference sequence). The CDR3 has 13 amino acids. CDR3 sequence reads: CASKRHSTYEQYF. In nucleotides, the CDR3 is TGTGCCAGTAAGCGGCACTCTACCTACGAGCAGTACTTC.

The J gene is TRBJ2-3, the V gene TRBV7-3; D is uncertain. Trimming stripped 1 base from V and 8 bases from J, with 4 bases between. The germline V gene encodes CDR1 SGHTA and CDR2 FQGTGA. The CDR3 extends over 11 amino acids. This CDR3 is CASSLSGTQYF. CDR3 sequence (DNA): TGTGCCAGCAGCTTAAGCGGTACGCAGTATTTT.

The chain has TRBV7-8 and TRBJ2-2; D not certain. Trimming pared 1 base from V and 5 bases from J, leaving 8 bases between. Germline CDR1 reads SGHVS; CDR2 reads FQNEAQ. This CDR3 has 14 residues. The CDR3 protein is CASSLGRWTGELFF. For the CDR3, the DNA is TGTGCCAGCAGCTTAGGGCGGTGGACCGGGGAGCTGTTTTTT.

This chain uses TRBV10-2 with TRBJ1-1; D gene ambiguous. From germline, CDR1 is WSHSY and CDR2 SAAADI. CDR3 length equals 13 residues. Trimming took off 7 bases at V and 0 bases at J, with 9 bases between the two ends. The CDR3: CASKSGMNTEAFF. The CDR3 DNA is TGCGCCAGCAAATCGGGGATGAACACTGAAGCTTTCTTT.

The V and J genes are TRBV5-1 and TRBJ2-1, with D maybe TRBD2 (6 bases). This CDR3 contains 15 residues. From germline, CDR1 is SGHRS and CDR2 YFSETQ. Trimming stripped 2 bases from V and 1 base from J, with 10 bases between. CDR3 sequence (DNA): TGCGCCAGCAGCTTACCGGGACTTTCCTACAATGAGCAGTTCTTC. Translated: CASSLPGLSYNEQFF.

This clone was observed a handful of times. This chain connects TRBV29-1 to TRBJ1-1; D not resolved. The CDR3 consists of 14 residues. The germline CDR1 and CDR2 sequences are SQVTM and ANQGSEA. The V and J ends lost 7 bases and 1 base respectively, with 16 bases between them. The CDR3 sequence: CSANYGVTNTEAFF. CDR3 sequence (DNA): TGCAGCGCGAATTACGGGGTAACGAACACTGAAGCTTTCTTT. The full variable domain, its missing parts supplied by reference TRBV29-1 and TRBJ1-1, is SAVISQKPSRDICQRGTSLTIQCQVDSQVTMMFWYRQQPGQSLTLIATANQGSEATYESGFVIDKFPISRPNLTFSTLTVSNMSPEDSSIYLCSANYGVTNTEAFFGQGTRLTVV.

The V call is TRBV7-2, the J call TRBJ1-1; no clear D. The V gene lost 2 bases and the J gene lost 7 bases, with 5 bases spanning the gap. CDR1 is SGHTA and CDR2 is FQGNSA in the germline V gene. The CDR3 sequence is 11 residues long. The CDR3: CASSLRGEAFF. The CDR3 bases are TGTGCCAGCAGCTTACGGGGTGAAGCTTTCTTT.

V gene TRBV6-6 combines with J gene TRBJ1-6; D might be TRBD1 (6 bases). The CDR3 extends over 15 amino acids. CDR1 and CDR2 from the germline V gene are MNHNY and SVGAGI (reference sequence). Trimming removed 6 bases at V and 5 bases at J, with 14 bases between. The CDR3 coding sequence is TGTGCCAGCAGCGAAGGGGACACCCATAATTCACCCCTCCACTTT. It yields the protein CASSEGDTHNSPLHF.

The chain has TRBV25-1 and TRBJ2-5; 7 bases are a match to TRBD2. Germline V gene data show CDR1 as MGHDK and CDR2 as SYGVNS. The CDR3 loop spans 17 amino acids. The junction had 14 bases not matched to a gene; V was cut back by 6 bases and J by 1 base. CDR3 loop: CASSLTGSSGFQETQYF. In DNA form, the CDR3 reads TGTGCCAGCAGCCTCACCGGGAGTAGCGGGTTCCAAGAGACCCAGTACTTC.

This clone came up once. The chain combines TRBV5-1 with TRBJ2-7; TRBD2 matches at 7 bases. The germline gives CDR1 SGHRS, CDR2 YFSETQ. CDR3 size: 15 residues. V trimming: 4 bases; J trimming: 3 bases; junction bases outside the gene matches: 10. The CDR3 here is CASSEGGGSVYEQYF. The DNA of the CDR3 is TGCGCCAGCAGCGAGGGCGGCGGGAGCGTCTACGAGCAGTACTTC. The entire variable domain, with the rest obtained from reference TRBV5-1 and TRBJ2-7, is as follows: KAGVTQTPRYLIKTRGQQVTLSCSPISGHRSVSWYQQTPGQGLQFLFEYFSETQRNKGNFPGRFSGRQFSNSRSEMNVSTLELGDSALYLCASSEGGGSVYEQYFGPGTRLTVT.

The V and J genes are TRBV18 and TRBJ1-1; no clear D. V was cut by 4 bases and J by 1 base, with 10 bases left in between. The CDR3 has 14 amino acids. The germline gives CDR1 KGHSH, CDR2 LQKENI. The CDR3 nucleotides are TGTGCCAGCTCACAAGACAATCCGAACACTGAAGCTTTCTTT. This gives the protein CASSQDNPNTEAFF.

The chain is built from TRBV2 and TRBJ2-2, with D hard to call. Trimming took off 6 bases at V and 8 bases at J, with 10 bases between the two ends. This CDR3 is built from 12 residues. Germline loops: CDR1 SNHLY, CDR2 FYNNEI. CDR3 nucleotides: TGTGCCAGCAGGAAGATCGAAGGGGAGCTGTTTTTT. It specifies CASRKIEGELFF.

The chain employs TRBV6-5 and TRBJ1-1, with TRBD1 matching 12 bases. V lost 4 bases, J lost 6 bases, and 6 bases stayed unmatched. Germline V CDR1 and CDR2: MNHEY, SVGAGI. The CDR3 is 15 residues long. The CDR3 here is CASSSSGTGGPEAFF. As DNA, the CDR3 is TGTGCCAGCAGTTCCTCCGGGACAGGGGGCCCTGAAGCTTTCTTT.

This clone is labeled medium-sized. The genes are TRBV5-4 and TRBJ1-2; D uncertain. The CDR3 contains 16 residues. Germline CDR1 is SGHNT and CDR2 is YYREEE (reference sequence). The V and J ends lost 3 bases and 4 bases respectively, with 19 bases between them. The CDR3 sequence is CASSSSLERVTYGYTF. DNA of the CDR3: TGTGCCAGCAGCTCTTCCCTGGAACGGGTCACCTATGGCTACACCTTC.

The V gene is TRBV6-6, the J gene TRBJ1-2, with D unclear. V was cut by 1 base and J by 6 bases, with 6 bases left in between. The CDR3 totals 12 residues. CDR1 MNHNY and CDR2 SVGAGI come from the germline V gene (reference sequence). CDR3 nucleotides: TGTGCCAGCAGTTACTGGGCAGATGGCTACACCTTC. Translated, it gives CASSYWADGYTF.

The V gene is TRBV12-2, the J gene TRBJ2-7. TRBV12-2 is described as a pseudogene. The CDR3 is 15 amino acids. Here the CDR3 reads CASRLLDPSSYEQYF. DNA for the CDR3: TGTGCAAGTCGCTTATTGGACCCGTCTTCCTACGAGCAGTACTTC.

This clone was found once. This chain joins TRBV23-1 and TRBJ1-4; D perhaps matches TRBD1 (5 bases). TRBV23-1 is marked as an open reading frame, function uncertain. The CDR3 sequence is 17 residues long. V lost 2 bases and J 7 bases, leaving 20 bases between the germline ends. This CDR3 reads CASSQGAGWKLREKLFF. CDR3 sequence (DNA): TGCGCCAGCAGTCAAGGCGCAGGGTGGAAACTACGTGAAAAACTGTTTTTT.

This clone appeared a few times. The CDR3 spells CASATGQNQPQHF. The CDR3 nucleotides read TGTGCCAGCGCGACAGGGCAGAATCAGCCCCAGCATTTT. The genes are TRBV6-5 and TRBJ1-5, with TRBD1 matching over 7 bases. V was pared by 8 bases and J by 4 bases, with 5 bases of the junction left unmatched. Germline lookup yields CDR1 MNHEY and CDR2 SVGAGI. The CDR3 loop spans 13 amino acids.

The table lists this clone with a count of one. The J gene is TRBJ1-4, the V gene TRBV19; maybe TRBD1 (6 bases). CDR1 and CDR2 (germline): LNHDA, SQIVND (reference sequence). Trimming took off 9 bases at V and 8 bases at J, with 22 bases between the two ends. The CDR3 has 15 amino acids. The CDR3 bases are TGTGCCAGCCAACTTGGGGGCAAGACCCACGAAAAACTGTTTTTT. Translating it yields CASQLGGKTHEKLFF.

This rearrangement joins TRBV7-6 to TRBJ2-7; 11 nucleotides align to TRBD2. The CDR3 totals 18 residues. CDR1 is SGHVS, CDR2 FNYEAQ, per germline. Trimming took 3 bases from V and 2 from J; bases not matched to a gene: 12. CDR3 amino acids: CASSFMQIGTSGPYEQYF. Here the CDR3 DNA reads TGTGCCAGCAGCTTTATGCAGATCGGGACTAGCGGACCCTACGAGCAGTACTTC. The entire variable domain, with the rest obtained from reference TRBV7-6 and TRBJ2-7, is as follows: GAGVSQSPRYKVTKRGQDVALRCDPISGHVSLYWYRQALGQGPEFLTYFNYEAQQDKSGLPNDRFSAERPEGSISTLTIQRTEQRDSAMYRCASSFMQIGTSGPYEQYFGPGTRLTVT.

This clone is labeled medium-sized. The V and J genes are TRBV27 and TRBJ1-1, with D possibly being TRBD1 (6 bases). V dropped 7 bases and J dropped 1 base, with 10 bases sitting between them. Germline CDR1 is MNHEY and CDR2 is SMNVEV (reference sequence). This CDR3 contains 13 residues. DNA for the CDR3: TGTGCCAGCAAAAGGGGGTCGAACACTGAAGCTTTCTTT. Its protein product is CASKRGSNTEAFF.

The rearrangement uses TRBV7-9 and TRBJ1-2; D unresolved. The germline CDR1 and CDR2 sequences are SEHNR and FQNEAQ (reference sequence). Trimming cost V 5 bases and J 7 bases, with 14 bases left between them. The CDR3 is 13 amino acids. CDR3 amino acids: CASSPNLLGGYTF. The CDR3 nucleotides read TGTGCCAGCAGCCCCAACTTGTTGGGTGGCTACACCTTC. The full variable domain, its missing parts supplied by reference TRBV7-9 and TRBJ1-2, is DTGVSQNPRHKITKRGQNVTFRCDPISEHNRLYWYRQTLGQGPEFLTYFQNEAQLEKSRLLSDRFSAERPKGSFSTLEIQRTEQGDSAMYLCASSPNLLGGYTFGSGTRLTVV.

This chain joins TRBV4-2 and TRBJ2-7; D is possibly TRBD1 (5 bases). The CDR3 has 14 residues. Germline V gives CDR1 LGHNA, CDR2 YNFKEQ. V was cut by 5 bases and J by 2 bases, with 13 bases left in between. CDR3 nucleotides: TGTGCCAGCAGCTCCCCGCAGGGAACCTACGAGCAGTACTTC. Its translation is CASSSPQGTYEQYF.

A note on this clone: At one end, the junction sequence differs from germline, possibly due to a read error. This chain joins TRBV5-3 and TRBJ2-5; tentative D call: TRBD1 (5 bases). TRBV5-3 is filed as an ORF, its function uncertain. The CDR3 is 14 residues long. CDR3 region: CASSLAGNQETQYF. CDR3 nucleotides: TGTGCCAGCAGCTTGGCAGGGAACCAAGAGACCCAGTACTTC.